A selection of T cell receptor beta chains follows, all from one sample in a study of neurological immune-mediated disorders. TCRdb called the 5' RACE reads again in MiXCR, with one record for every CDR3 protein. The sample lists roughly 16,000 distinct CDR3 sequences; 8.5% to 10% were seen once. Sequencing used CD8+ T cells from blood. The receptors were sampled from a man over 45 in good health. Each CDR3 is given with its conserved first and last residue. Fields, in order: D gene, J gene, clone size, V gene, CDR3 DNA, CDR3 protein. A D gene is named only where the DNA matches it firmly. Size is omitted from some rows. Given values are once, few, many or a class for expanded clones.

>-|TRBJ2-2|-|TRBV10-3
TGTGCCATCAGTCAGAACACCGGGGAGCTGTTTTTT
CAISQNTGELFF
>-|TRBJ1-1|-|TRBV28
TGTGCCAGCAGTTTTGGCGGTTCGGCTTTCTTT
CASSFGGSAFF
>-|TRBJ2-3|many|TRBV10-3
TGTGCCATCAGTGATGGCGGGACCACAGATACGCAGTATTTT
CAISDGGTTDTQYF
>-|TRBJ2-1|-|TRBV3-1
TGTGCCAGCAGCCAAGATGGGACTTTGTCCTACAATGAGCAGTTCTTC
CASSQDGTLSYNEQFF
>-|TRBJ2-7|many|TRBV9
TGTGCCAGCAGCGTTGGGGGCCTAGTGAACGAGCAGTACTTC
CASSVGGLVNEQYF
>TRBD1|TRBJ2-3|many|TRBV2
TGTGCCAGCAGTGGAGGGACAGCTAGCACAGATACGCAGTATTTT
CASSGGTASTDTQYF
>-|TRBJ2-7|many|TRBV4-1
TGCGCCAGCAGCCAAGATCGAGCAGGGCTAGAGCAGTACTTC
CASSQDRAGLEQYF
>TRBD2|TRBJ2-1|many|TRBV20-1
TGCAGTGCTAACGCGGGGACTAGCGGGGGTTATGAGCAGTTCTTC
CSANAGTSGGYEQFF
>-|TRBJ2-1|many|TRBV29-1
TGCAGCGTTGTCGGTGGACATGGCGGGGATGAGCAGTTCTTC
CSVVGGHGGDEQFF
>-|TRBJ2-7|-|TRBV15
TGTGCCACCAGCTCCGGGACTCTCTCCTACGAGCAGTACTTC
CATSSGTLSYEQYF
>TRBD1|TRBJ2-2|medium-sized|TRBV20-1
TGCAGTGCTACGGGACAGGGGGATACCGGGGAGCTGTTTTTT
CSATGQGDTGELFF
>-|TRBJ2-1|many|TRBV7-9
TGTGCCAGCAGCGTCGGCGTTAATGAGCAGTTCTTC
CASSVGVNEQFF
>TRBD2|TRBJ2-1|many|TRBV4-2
TGTGCCAGCAGCCTTAACGGGGGGGGTAGTAATGAGCAGTTCTTC
CASSLNGGGSNEQFF
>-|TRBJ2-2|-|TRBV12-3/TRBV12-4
TGTGCCAGCAGCCCCCAGGGGAGAGCCGGGGAGCTGTTTTTT
CASSPQGRAGELFF
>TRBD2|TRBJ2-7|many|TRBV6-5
TGTGCCAGCAGTGCGGGAGGGGGCGAGCAGTACTTC
CASSAGGGEQYF
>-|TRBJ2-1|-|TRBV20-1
TGCAGTGCCAGATCGGAGCTACAGAGGACAACCTACAATGAGCAGTTCTTC
CSARSELQRTTYNEQFF
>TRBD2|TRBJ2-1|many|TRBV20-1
TGCAGTGCTAGAGAGGCTAGCGGCTACAATGAGCAGTTCTTC
CSAREASGYNEQFF
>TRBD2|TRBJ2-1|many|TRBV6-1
TGTGCCAGCCTTCGACTAGCGGGAGAGGATGAGCAGTTCTTC
CASLRLAGEDEQFF
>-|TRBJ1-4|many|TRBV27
TGTGCCAGCAGTCTTGAGGGGAGGGATGAAAAACTGTTTTTT
CASSLEGRDEKLFF
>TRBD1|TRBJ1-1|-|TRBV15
TGTGCCACCAACAACACAGGGGGTGGTACTGAAGCTTTCTTT
CATNNTGGGTEAFF
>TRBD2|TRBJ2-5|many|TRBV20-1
TGCAGTGCTAGAGATATACTAGCGGGAGTGTTAGAGACCCAGTACTTC
CSARDILAGVLETQYF
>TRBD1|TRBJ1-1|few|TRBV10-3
TGTGCCATCAGCCTCTCGACAGGGAAGTTCACTGAAGCTTTCTTT
CAISLSTGKFTEAFF
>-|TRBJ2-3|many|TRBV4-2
TGTGCCAGCAGCCAAGTTTCGGCTAGCGAATACACAGATACGCAGTATTTT
CASSQVSASEYTDTQYF
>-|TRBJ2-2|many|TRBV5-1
TGCGCCAGCAGCTTACCTGCAGCCCTCACCGGGGAGCTGTTTTTT
CASSLPAALTGELFF
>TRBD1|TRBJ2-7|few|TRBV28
TGTGCCAGCAGTGATGGACAGGGGGCGCTTGACGAGCAGTACTTC
CASSDGQGALDEQYF
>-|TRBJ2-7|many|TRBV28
TGTGCCAGCAGTTTTGACGCGCGTGTATACGAGCAGTACTTC
CASSFDARVYEQYF
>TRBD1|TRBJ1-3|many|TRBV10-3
TGTGCCATCAGTGAGCCGGGACAGCTCTCTGGAAACACCATATATTTT
CAISEPGQLSGNTIYF
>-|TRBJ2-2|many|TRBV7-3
TGTGCCAGCAACCCAGGCCTGGGGGACAACGGGGAGCTGTTTTTT
CASNPGLGDNGELFF
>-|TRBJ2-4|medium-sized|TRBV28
TGTGCCAGCAGTTTACTTCAGGGAAACATTCAGTACTTC
CASSLLQGNIQYF
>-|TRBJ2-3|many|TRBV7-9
TGTGCCAGCAGCCCCCCCCGAGGCACAGATACGCAGTATTTT
CASSPPRGTDTQYF
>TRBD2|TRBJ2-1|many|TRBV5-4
TGTGCCAGCAGCTTGACTAGCGGGAGCATCAATGAGCAGTTCTTC
CASSLTSGSINEQFF
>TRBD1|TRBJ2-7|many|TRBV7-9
TGTGCCAGCAGCACAAACCGGGACAGGGGGCTTTACGAGCAGTACTTC
CASSTNRDRGLYEQYF
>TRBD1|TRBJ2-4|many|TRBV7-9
TGTGCCAGCAGCCCGGTGGGACAGGTACAAAACATTCAGTACTTC
CASSPVGQVQNIQYF
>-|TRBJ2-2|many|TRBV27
TGTGCCAGCAGTCCAGGGCACACCGGGGAGCTGTTTTTT
CASSPGHTGELFF
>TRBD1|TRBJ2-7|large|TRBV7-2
TGTGCCAGCAGCTTTTGGGACAGTTCCTACGAGCAGTACTTC
CASSFWDSSYEQYF
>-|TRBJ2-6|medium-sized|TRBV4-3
TGCGCCAGCAGCCAAGACAGACCAATTTCTGGGGCCAACGTCCTGACTTTC
CASSQDRPISGANVLTF
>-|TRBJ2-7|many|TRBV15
TGTGCCACCAGCGAGCGGGCGGCCTACGAGCAGTACTTC
CATSERAAYEQYF
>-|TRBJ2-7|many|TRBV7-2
TGTGCCAGCAGCTTAGAGGGCTACCCTTACGAGCAGTACTTC
CASSLEGYPYEQYF
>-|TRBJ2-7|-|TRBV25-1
TGTGCCAGCAGTGAATGGTCTAGCCCCTCCTACGAGCAGTACTTC
CASSEWSSPSYEQYF
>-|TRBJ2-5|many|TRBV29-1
TGCAGCGTTGTAGGGGGAGGGGAGACCCAGTACTTC
CSVVGGGETQYF
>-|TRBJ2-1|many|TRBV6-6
TGTGCCAGCAGTTACGGGGACTACAATGAGCAGTTCTTC
CASSYGDYNEQFF
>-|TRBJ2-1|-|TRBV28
TGTGCCAGCAGTTCGTTCGGAAATGAGCAGTTC
CASSSFGNEQF
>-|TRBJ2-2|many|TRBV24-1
TGTGCCACCAGTGAGAGTCGCCTCGGGGAGCTGTTTTTT
CATSESRLGELFF
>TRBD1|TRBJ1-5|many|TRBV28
TGTGCCAGCAGTTTAGGGACAGGGAGAAATCAGCCCCAGCATTTT
CASSLGTGRNQPQHF
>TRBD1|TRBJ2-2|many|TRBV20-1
TGCAGTGCTAGAGGCGGGGGACAGGGAGAGACCGGGGAGCTGTTTTTT
CSARGGGQGETGELFF
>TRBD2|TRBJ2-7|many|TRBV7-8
TGTGCCAGCAGCTTATTAGGGACTACCGAGCAGTACTTC
CASSLLGTTEQYF
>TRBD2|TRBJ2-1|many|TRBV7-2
TGTGCCAGCAGTGGCGGGACTAGTTTTCAGTTCTTC
CASSGGTSFQFF
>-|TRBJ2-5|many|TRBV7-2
TGTGCCAGCAGCTCCGAGTACCAAGAGACCCAGTACTTC
CASSSEYQETQYF
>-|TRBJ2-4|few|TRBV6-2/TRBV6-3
TGTGCCAGCAGTTACTCTGGCCACACCCAGATCGACAACAAAAACATTCAGTACTTC
CASSYSGHTQIDNKNIQYF
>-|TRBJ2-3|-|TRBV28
TGTGCCAGCTCCCCCGGCACAGATACGCAGTATTTT
CASSPGTDTQYF
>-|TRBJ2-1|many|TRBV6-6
TGTGCCAGTTTTTCGGGTGAGCAGTTCTTC
CASFSGEQFF
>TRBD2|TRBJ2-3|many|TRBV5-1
TGCGCCAGCAGCGATATAGCGGGAGAGACAGATACGCAGTATTTT
CASSDIAGETDTQYF
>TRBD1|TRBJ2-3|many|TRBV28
TGTGCCAGCAGTTCACAGGGGGCAGATACGCAGTATTTT
CASSSQGADTQYF
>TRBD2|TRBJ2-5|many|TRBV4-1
TGCGCCAGCAGCCAAGCGGGCCTAGCGGTACAAGAGACCCAGTACTTC
CASSQAGLAVQETQYF
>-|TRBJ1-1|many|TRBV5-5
TGTGCCAGCAGCTTGGACCGAAGTGAAGCTTTCTTT
CASSLDRSEAFF
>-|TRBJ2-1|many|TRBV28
TGTGCCAGCAGTCGACTGTACAATGAGCAGTTCTTC
CASSRLYNEQFF
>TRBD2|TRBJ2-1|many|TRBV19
TGTGCCAGTAGTATAGAGGAACTAGCGGGAGGGGCCTACAATGAGCAGTTCTTC
CASSIEELAGGAYNEQFF
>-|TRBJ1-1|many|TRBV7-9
TGTGCCAGCAGCTTAGCTTCGGGCCCGCCTGAAGCTTTCTTT
CASSLASGPPEAFF
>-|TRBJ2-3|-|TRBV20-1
TGCAGTGCTAGATTTGACCGCGGCACAGATACGCAGTATTTT
CSARFDRGTDTQYF
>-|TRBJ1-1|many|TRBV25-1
TGTGCCAGCAATACCCAGGCCACTGAAGCTTTCTTT
CASNTQATEAFF